The clone carrying this TCR beta chain was seen only a few times. Its antigen is not known. Data came from immunoSEQ multiplex PCR; TCRdb stores just in-frame clones and leaves some out. The table includes some 56,000 clones, about 80% detected once. The time point was: week 47, end of study. With topical imiquimod, each dose of the vaccine consisted of 300 ug of mutant IDH1 20-mer peptide. This record comes from a study of a mutant IDH1 vaccine in newly diagnosed glioma. CDR1 is MNHEY and CDR2 is SMNVEV in the germline V gene (reference sequence). J gave up 5 bases and V 6 bases, and 6 bases lay outside the gene matches. The CDR3 spans 13 residues.

This specimen was PBMCs, taken from a glioma patient whose treatment included an IDH1 peptide vaccine. J is TRBJ1-1 and V is TRBV27; the match to TRBD1 covers 7 bases. The sequence derives from a man aged 45-65 years with glioma. CDR3 protein: CASRTGLGTEAFF. The CDR3 nucleotides are TGTGCCAGCAGGACAGGGCTGGGGACTGAAGCTTTCTTT.